This T cell receptor beta chain is drawn from a study of shared clonotypes between healthy human individuals. In regard to this clone: Its cognate antigen is unknown. The junction shows a germline mismatch at one end, possibly a read error.

Naive-designated CD8 cells lacked CD45RO, were positively enriched for CCR7, and omitted terminally differentiated effector memory CD45RA+ cells. Profiling relied on immunoSEQ multiplex PCR, and the TCRdb table lists in-frame clones only, not all of them. The sample consists of 550,000 to 750,000 clones, 95% to 96% of them appearing once. CDR3 length equals 15 residues. The germline CDR1 and CDR2 sequences are SGHTA and FQGNSA. Study-level findings and limits: Clonotypes that were shared across a handful of donors made up about 5.1% of naive CD4 clonotypes.

This rearrangement joins TRBV7-2 to TRBJ2-3; 12 nucleotides align to TRBD2. The specimen sequenced was naive CD8+ T cells sorted from blood. The TCR was taken from a woman younger than 45 in good health. The CDR3 protein is CASSLAGGRTDTQYF. DNA of the CDR3: TGTGCCAGCAGCCTAGCGGGAGGGCGGACAGATACGCAGTATTTT.